This TCR beta chain was captured in a study of blood T cell repertoires in COVID-19. Researchers sorted participants into cohorts using their self-reported clinical history. Original analysis: Reference gene primer amplification gave nucleated cell count estimates. Clones were read by immunoSEQ multiplex PCR, and TCRdb kept only the in-frame ones, dropping some. The V and J calls and clone size are taken from that table; D and trimming were inferred from the DNA. This table has fewer than 350,000 clones, more than 85% appearing once. The germline CDR1 and CDR2 sequences are SGHTA and FQGNSA. V shed 5 bases and J 3 bases; nucleotides not matched to a gene: 12. This CDR3 has 16 amino acids.

The clonotype originates from a man in his forties who had been exposed to COVID-19. Sequencing was done on a sample of PBMCs or T cells enriched from blood (not recorded which). The chain uses TRBV7-2 and TRBJ2-7, with 8 positions matching TRBD1. Here the CDR3 reads CASSPAGTGGVYEQYF. In DNA, the CDR3 is TGTGCCAGCAGCCCCGCCGGGACAGGCGGGGTCTACGAGCAGTACTTC.